This TCR beta chain was observed in a study of blood T cells in healthy people across ages. Study-wide background: The capture of about one barcoded beta molecule per two T cells was achieved by template switching. Study-wide findings and caveats: Total diversity from one million sequenced T cells was likely underestimated.

Each sample provided at least 6 micrograms of extracted total RNA. As to this clonotype: Its cognate antigen is unknown.

A J-beta primer mix and a sample-barcoded 5' primer were used in a second PCR of roughly 6 to 12 cycles. MiXCR was run by TCRdb on the 5' RACE reads, yielding one entry per CDR3 protein. The profile shows around 500,000 distinct CDR3 sequences, 40% to 55% of them singletons. Sequenced input: blood. The TCR originated in a man older than 75 in good health.

CDR3 region: CSAAQGFETQYF. CDR3 coding DNA: TGCAGTGCTGCACAGGGATTTGAGACCCAGTACTTC. The chain links TRBV20-1 to TRBJ2-5, with D possibly matching TRBD1 (6 bases). Trimming cost V 5 bases and J 5 bases, with 12 bases left between them. Germline lookup yields CDR1 DFQATT and CDR2 SNEGSKA (reference sequence). The length of the CDR3 is 12 residues.